This note documents a single TCR beta chain sequence. Antigen unknown. The data are from a study of beta chain features in type 1 diabetes. Overall study results and limits: PCR could preferentially amplify shorter templates, alike in patients and controls. TCRB CDR3 length was moderately but significantly reduced in all four CD4+ subsets of Type 1 diabetes patients. The naive, central memory and Treg TCRB repertoires looked more alike in patients than they did in healthy donors.

Markers CD45RO/CCR7/CD25/CD127/CD95/CD27 served to sort CD4+ naive, central memory, regulatory and stem cell-like memory cells. Expressed TCRB transcripts were sequenced because the entire RNA isolate underwent reverse transcription. The table came from immunoSEQ multiplex PCR; TCRdb's copy has only in-frame clones and leaves some out. Of some 350,000 clones in the sample, roughly a tenth are singletons; the top ten hold about 0.6%. The V gene's germline CDR1 is MRHNA and CDR2 SNTAGT. The CDR3 has 14 residues. Trimming took off 0 bases at V and 3 bases at J, with 7 bases between the two ends. Sequenced sample: central memory CD4+ T cells from blood. This receptor was taken from a young man with type 1 diabetes. This chain links TRBV6-4 with TRBJ2-3; D is ambiguous. The CDR3 here is CASSDSMVTDTQYF. The CDR3 coding sequence is TGTGCCAGCAGTGACTCGATGGTGACAGATACGCAGTATTTT.